This T cell receptor (beta chain) was documented in a study of T cells in lung cancer brain metastases. The wider study: Tobacco use history was present in about 85% of the 20 patients, median about 38 pack-years.

Regarding the study as a whole: The analysis could not control for preoperative corticosteroids affecting T cell infiltration in brain metastases.

Notes on this clone: Its antigen is undetermined.

The CDR3 is 15 residues long. Germline V gene sequence: CDR1 MDHEN, CDR2 SYDVKM. V was clipped by 7 bases and J by 2 bases; unmatched bases: 7. Either synchronous oligometastatic disease or delayed solitary brain metastasis recurrence led to resection. Roughly five deparaffinized, unstained around 10 um sections supplied tumor areas macrodissected using marked H&E slides as a guide. The table came from immunoSEQ multiplex PCR; TCRdb's copy has only in-frame clones and leaves some out. The sample records over 900 clones, approximately 86% being singletons. V and J are TRBV28 and TRBJ2-3, with 9 bases lining up with TRBD2. Sequencing was done on a sample of tumor tissue from a brain metastasis. The source is a woman aged 70-85 years with non-small cell lung cancer that had spread to the brain. The CDR3: CASKDSGRLTDTQYF. The CDR3 DNA follows: TGTGCCAGCAAGGATAGCGGGAGACTCACAGATACGCAGTATTTT. The full variable domain, completed using reference TRBV28 and TRBJ2-3, is DVKVTQSSRYLVKRTGEKVFLECVQDMDHENMFWYRQDPGLGLRLIYFSYDVKMKEKGDIPEGYSVSREKKERFSLILESASTNQTSMYLCASKDSGRLTDTQYFGPGTRLTVL.